A selection of T cell receptor beta chains follows, all from one sample in a study of cytotoxic CD8 clonotypes in ibrutinib-treated CLL. Generated by immunoSEQ multiplex PCR, the TCRdb table keeps only in-frame clones and is missing some. This repertoire shows over 150,000 clones, approximately 68% found once; its top ten account for about an eighth. The sequencing used PBMCs, collected after 24 months of ibrutinib treatment. The source is a human donor with chronic lymphocytic leukemia. Both conserved end residues are part of each CDR3. Fields, in order: J gene, clone size, D gene, V gene, CDR3 protein, CDR3 DNA. The D gene is left open where the match is weak. For some rows the clone size is stated as once, few or many, or as a class when expanded; others skip it.

>TRBJ2-5|-|-|TRBV25-1
CASSELGVETQYF
TGTGCCAGCAGTGAATTGGGGGTGGAGACCCAGTACTTC
>TRBJ2-7|-|-|TRBV29-1
CSVEFLGSGEQYF
TGCAGCGTTGAATTCTTGGGTAGCGGCGAGCAGTACTTC
>TRBJ2-3|-|TRBD2|TRBV28
CATSGTSGSEPSTDTQYF
TGTGCCACGTCCGGGACTAGCGGGAGTGAACCTAGCACAGATACGCAGTATTTT
>TRBJ2-7|-|TRBD2|TRBV6-5
CASSGTSGTYEQYF
TGTGCCAGCAGCGGGACTAGCGGGACCTACGAGCAGTACTTC
>TRBJ1-5|once|-|TRBV28
CASSLRLNNQPQHF
TGTGCCAGCAGTTTAAGACTGAATAATCAGCCCCAGCATTTT
>TRBJ1-5|few|-|TRBV27
CASSPQGLNNQPQHF
TGTGCCAGCAGTCCGCAGGGGCTAAACAATCAGCCCCAGCATTTT
>TRBJ2-2|-|-|TRBV19
CASNSGGNTGELFF
TGTGCCAGTAACTCCGGGGGGAACACCGGGGAGCTGTTTTTT
>TRBJ2-7|-|TRBD2|TRBV29-1
CSVEGSGTSGRSSYEQYF
TGCAGCGTTGAAGGGTCTGGGACTAGCGGGAGGAGCTCCTACGAGCAGTACTTC
>TRBJ2-1|once|TRBD1|TRBV18
CASSPRVGQGINEQFF
TGTGCCAGCTCTCCCAGAGTGGGACAGGGAATAAATGAGCAGTTCTTC
>TRBJ1-2|-|TRBD1|TRBV7-8
CASRLDRGKGGYTF
TGTGCCAGCAGGCTGGACAGGGGAAAGGGTGGCTACACCTTC
>TRBJ2-7|-|-|TRBV5-6
CASSPWGGGYEQYF
TGTGCCAGCAGCCCCTGGGGAGGAGGCTACGAGCAGTACTTC
>TRBJ1-2|once|TRBD1|TRBV30
CAWNPQGAGGYTF
TGTGCCTGGAACCCACAGGGGGCTGGCGGCTACACCTTC
>TRBJ2-3|-|TRBD1|TRBV6-1
CASSGTGGLADTQYF
TGTGCCAGCAGTGGCACAGGGGGATTAGCAGATACGCAGTATTTT
>TRBJ2-7|-|-|TRBV5-4
CASSLWGRLTYEQYF
TGTGCCAGCAGCTTGTGGGGTAGACTAACTTACGAGCAGTACTTC
>TRBJ1-1|-|-|TRBV5-1
CASSLGHVNTEAFF
TGCGCCAGCAGCTTAGGGCACGTGAACACTGAAGCTTTCTTT
>TRBJ1-2|-|-|TRBV15
CATSRDRAPLYGYTF
TGTGCCACCAGCAGAGATCGCGCCCCCCTCTATGGCTACACCTTC
>TRBJ1-5|few|-|TRBV19
CASSKKGTTGNQPQHF
TGTGCCAGCTCTAAAAAAGGGACAACTGGAAATCAGCCCCAGCATTTT
>TRBJ2-1|once|-|TRBV25-1
CASSGFSIINNEQFF
TGTGCCAGCAGTGGTTTCAGCATAATTAACAATGAGCAGTTCTTC
>TRBJ1-5|-|-|TRBV27
CASSLVGQPQHF
TGTGCCAGCAGTTTAGTGGGTCAGCCCCAGCATTTT
>TRBJ2-7|-|-|TRBV9
CASSVQGLPYEQYF
TGTGCCAGCAGCGTACAGGGGTTACCCTACGAGCAGTACTTC
>TRBJ1-2|-|-|TRBV5-1
CASSLVLSSTVLGYTF
TGCGCCAGCAGCTTGGTTTTGAGCAGCACCGTCTTGGGCTACACCTTC
>TRBJ2-1|-|TRBD2|TRBV7-2
CASSPRGVAGFGDNEQFF
TGTGCCAGCAGCCCAAGGGGGGTAGCGGGATTCGGGGACAATGAGCAGTTCTTC
>TRBJ1-2|-|-|TRBV5-5
CASSLGQSNYGYTF
TGTGCCAGCAGCTTGGGCCAGAGTAACTATGGCTACACCTTC
>TRBJ2-2|few|TRBD2|TRBV11-3
CASSLGLAVTTGELFF
TGTGCCAGCAGCTTAGGCCTAGCGGTAACCACCGGGGAGCTGTTTTTT
>TRBJ2-7|few|-|TRBV5-4
CASSLLPINGEQYF
TGTGCCAGCAGCTTGCTTCCGATAAACGGCGAGCAGTACTTC
>TRBJ1-3|-|-|TRBV7-9
CASSPRGGASGNTIYF
TGTGCCAGCAGCCCAAGGGGGGGGGCCTCTGGAAACACCATATATTTT
>TRBJ2-7|-|-|TRBV9
CASSETDYEQYF
TGTGCCAGCAGCGAGACGGACTACGAGCAGTACTTC
>TRBJ2-7|few|TRBD1|TRBV27
CASSNTGTGAYEQYF
TGTGCCAGCAGTAACACCGGGACAGGGGCCTACGAGCAGTACTTC
>TRBJ1-3|-|-|TRBV5-1
CASRTTVSGNTIYF
TGCGCCAGCAGGACTACTGTGTCTGGAAACACCATATATTTT
>TRBJ2-1|-|-|TRBV9
CASSGPGLPSYNEQFF
TGTGCCAGCAGCGGACCGGGACTTCCCTCCTACAATGAGCAGTTCTTC
>TRBJ2-1|-|-|TRBV7-6
CASSPDAASSYNEQFF
TGTGCCAGCAGCCCAGATGCCGCGAGCTCCTACAATGAGCAGTTCTTC
>TRBJ1-5|-|-|TRBV28
CASGGQSNQPQHF
TGTGCCAGCGGGGGGCAAAGCAATCAGCCCCAGCATTTT
>TRBJ1-2|few|TRBD1|TRBV7-2
CASSFGQGDWFNYGYTF
TGTGCCAGCAGCTTTGGACAGGGGGATTGGTTCAACTATGGCTACACCTTC
>TRBJ2-7|-|TRBD1|TRBV7-2
CASSLAPGQGAGEQYF
TGTGCCAGCAGCTTAGCACCGGGACAGGGGGCAGGCGAGCAGTACTTC
>TRBJ2-1|few|TRBD1|TRBV7-2
CASSPAAGGNEQFF
TGTGCCAGCAGCCCCGCGGCAGGGGGCAATGAGCAGTTCTTC
>TRBJ2-1|few|-|TRBV10-3
CAISVDTYNEQFF
TGTGCCATCAGTGTGGACACATACAATGAGCAGTTCTTC
>TRBJ2-1|-|-|TRBV5-1
CASSLRTVYNEQFF
TGCGCCAGCAGCCTAAGGACAGTCTACAATGAGCAGTTCTTC
>TRBJ2-2|once|-|TRBV5-1
CASSLMGSTGELFF
TGCGCCAGCAGCCTCATGGGCAGCACCGGGGAGCTGTTTTTT
>TRBJ1-5|-|-|TRBV27
CASSFTSHSNQPQHF
TGTGCCAGCAGTTTCACCAGCCATAGCAATCAGCCCCAGCATTTT
>TRBJ2-5|-|-|TRBV18
CASSFSTGEETQYF
TGTGCCAGCTCATTTTCCACAGGCGAAGAGACCCAGTACTTC
>TRBJ2-3|once|-|TRBV4-2
CASSQDHIRGSDTQYF
TGTGCCAGCAGCCAAGATCACATACGGGGGTCAGATACGCAGTATTTT
>TRBJ2-7|-|TRBD1|TRBV6-6
CASKLAGTAYEQYF
TGTGCCAGCAAACTCGCCGGGACAGCCTACGAGCAGTACTTC
>TRBJ1-1|few|-|TRBV7-3
CASSPLRGTEAFF
TGTGCCAGCAGCCCCCTCAGGGGAACTGAAGCTTTCTTT
>TRBJ2-5|-|TRBD1|TRBV5-5
CASRRDRGIQETQYF
TGTGCCAGCAGGAGGGACAGGGGGATCCAAGAGACCCAGTACTTC
>TRBJ2-3|-|TRBD2|TRBV5-6
CASSRLAGGTDTQYF
TGTGCCAGCAGCCGACTAGCGGGGGGGACAGATACGCAGTATTTT
>TRBJ2-1|-|-|TRBV28
CASSAPGGSSYNEQFF
TGTGCCAGCAGTGCCCCAGGGGGGAGCTCCTACAATGAGCAGTTCTTC
>TRBJ2-7|-|-|TRBV11-3
CASSSGLSKAEQYF
TGTGCCAGCAGCTCCGGGTTGTCGAAGGCCGAGCAGTACTTC
>TRBJ2-7|few|-|TRBV7-8
CASSKGGRLDFYEQYF
TGTGCCAGCAGTAAAGGGGGACGACTCGATTTCTACGAGCAGTACTTC
>TRBJ2-1|-|TRBD2|TRBV9
CASSATSGHNEQFF
TGTGCCAGCAGCGCGACTAGCGGCCACAATGAGCAGTTCTTC
>TRBJ1-5|few|-|TRBV18
CASSPKQGDRNQPQHF
TGTGCCAGCTCACCGAAACAGGGTGATAGGAATCAGCCCCAGCATTTT
>TRBJ2-5|-|TRBD2|TRBV7-2
CASSPGLARGRETQYF
TGTGCCAGCAGCCCGGGACTAGCGAGAGGGCGGGAGACCCAGTACTTC
>TRBJ1-1|-|-|TRBV9
CASSVGRDKPNTEAFF
TGTGCCAGCAGCGTAGGCAGGGACAAGCCGAACACTGAAGCTTTCTTT
>TRBJ1-5|-|-|TRBV25-1
CASIERLGGQPQHF
TGTGCCAGCATAGAAAGGCTAGGTGGTCAGCCCCAGCATTTT
>TRBJ2-5|once|TRBD2|TRBV5-4
CATFLTSGVQETQYF
TGTGCCACCTTTCTGACTAGCGGGGTACAAGAGACCCAGTACTTC